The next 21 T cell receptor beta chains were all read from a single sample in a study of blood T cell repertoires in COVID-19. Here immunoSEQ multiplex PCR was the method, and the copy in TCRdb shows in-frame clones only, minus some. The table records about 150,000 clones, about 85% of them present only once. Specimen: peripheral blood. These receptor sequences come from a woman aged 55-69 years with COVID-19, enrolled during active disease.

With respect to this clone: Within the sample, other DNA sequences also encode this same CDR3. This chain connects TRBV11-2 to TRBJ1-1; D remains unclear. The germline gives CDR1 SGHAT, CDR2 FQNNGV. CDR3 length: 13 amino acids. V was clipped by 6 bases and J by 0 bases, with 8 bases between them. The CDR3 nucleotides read TGTGCCAGCAGTCGGGGTGTGAACACTGAAGCTTTCTTT. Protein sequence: CASSRGVNTEAFF.

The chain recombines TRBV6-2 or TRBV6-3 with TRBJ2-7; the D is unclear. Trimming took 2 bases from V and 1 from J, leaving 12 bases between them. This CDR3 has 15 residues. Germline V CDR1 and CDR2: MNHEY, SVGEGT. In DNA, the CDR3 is TGTGCCAGCAGTTACCTTTCGGGTCGTTCCTACGAGCAGTACTTC. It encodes CASSYLSGRSYEQYF.

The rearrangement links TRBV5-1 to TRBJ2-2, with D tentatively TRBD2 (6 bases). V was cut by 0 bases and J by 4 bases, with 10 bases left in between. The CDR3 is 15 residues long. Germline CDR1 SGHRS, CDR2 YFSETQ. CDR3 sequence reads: CASSLAMGGTGELFF. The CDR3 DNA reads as TGCGCCAGCAGCTTGGCGATGGGAGGCACCGGGGAGCTGTTTTTT.

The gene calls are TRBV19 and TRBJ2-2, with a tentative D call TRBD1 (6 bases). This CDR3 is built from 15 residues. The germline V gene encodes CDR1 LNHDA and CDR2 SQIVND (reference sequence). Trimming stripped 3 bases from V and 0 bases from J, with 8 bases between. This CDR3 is CASSMGQPNTGELFF. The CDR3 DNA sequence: TGTGCCAGTAGTATGGGACAACCGAACACCGGGGAGCTGTTTTTT.

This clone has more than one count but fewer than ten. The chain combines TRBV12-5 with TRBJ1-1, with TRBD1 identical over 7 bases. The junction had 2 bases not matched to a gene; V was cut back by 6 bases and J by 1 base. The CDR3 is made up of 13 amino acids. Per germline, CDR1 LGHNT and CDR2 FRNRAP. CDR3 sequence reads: CASGRQGNTEAFF. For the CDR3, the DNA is TGTGCTAGTGGACGACAGGGGAACACTGAAGCTTTCTTT.

CDR3 nucleotide sequence: TGCGCCAGCAGCCAAGGACAGGGATTCCCTAACTATGGCTACACCTTC. It yields the protein CASSQGQGFPNYGYTF. The chain is built from TRBV4-1 and TRBJ1-2; 7 bases are shared with TRBD1. The CDR3 loop spans 16 amino acids. The germline V gene encodes CDR1 MGHRA and CDR2 YSYEKL. With 1 base clipped from V and 0 bases from J, the junction kept 5 bases outside the gene matches.

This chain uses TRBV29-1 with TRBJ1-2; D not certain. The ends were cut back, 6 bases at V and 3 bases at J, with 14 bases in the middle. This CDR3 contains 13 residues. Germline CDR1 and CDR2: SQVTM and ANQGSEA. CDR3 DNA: TGCAGCGTGGTCCTTACAGAGTACTATGGCTACACCTTC. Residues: CSVVLTEYYGYTF.

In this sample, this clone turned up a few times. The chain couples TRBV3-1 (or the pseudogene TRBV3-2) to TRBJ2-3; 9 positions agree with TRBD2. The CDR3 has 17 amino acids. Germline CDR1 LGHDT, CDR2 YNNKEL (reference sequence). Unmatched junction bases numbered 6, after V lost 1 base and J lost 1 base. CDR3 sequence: CASSQATVAGGTDTQYF. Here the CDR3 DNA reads TGTGCCAGCAGCCAAGCGACGGTAGCGGGGGGCACAGATACGCAGTATTTT.

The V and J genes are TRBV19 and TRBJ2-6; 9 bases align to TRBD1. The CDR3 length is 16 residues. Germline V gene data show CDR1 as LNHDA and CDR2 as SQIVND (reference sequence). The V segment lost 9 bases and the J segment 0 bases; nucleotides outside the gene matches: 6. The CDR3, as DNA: TGTGCCAGCCTGGGACAGGGCTACTCTGGGGCCAACGTCCTGACTTTC. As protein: CASLGQGYSGANVLTF. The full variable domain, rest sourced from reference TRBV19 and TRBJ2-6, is DGGITQSPKYLFRKEGQNVTLSCEQNLNHDAMYWYRQDPGQGLRLIYYSQIVNDFQKGDIAEGYSVSREKKESFPLTVTSAQKNPTAFYLCASLGQGYSGANVLTFGAGSRLTVL.

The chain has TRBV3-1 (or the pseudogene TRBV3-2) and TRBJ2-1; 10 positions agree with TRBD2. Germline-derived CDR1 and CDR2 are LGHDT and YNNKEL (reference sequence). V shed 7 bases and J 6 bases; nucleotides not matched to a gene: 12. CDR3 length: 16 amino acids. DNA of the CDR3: TGTGCCAGCAAGCAGAGGGGAGCGGGGGGGCGCAATGAGCAGTTCTTC. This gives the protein CASKQRGAGGRNEQFF.

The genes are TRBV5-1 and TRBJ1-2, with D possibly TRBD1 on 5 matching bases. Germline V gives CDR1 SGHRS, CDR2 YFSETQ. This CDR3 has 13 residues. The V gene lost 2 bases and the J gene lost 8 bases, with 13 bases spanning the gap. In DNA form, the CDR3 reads TGCGCCAGCAGCTTAATCAGGGCAGGGGGCTACACCTTC. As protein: CASSLIRAGGYTF.

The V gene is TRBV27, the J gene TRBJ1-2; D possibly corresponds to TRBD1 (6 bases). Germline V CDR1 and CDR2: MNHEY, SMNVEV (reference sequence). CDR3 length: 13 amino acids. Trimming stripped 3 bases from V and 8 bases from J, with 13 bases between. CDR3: CASSLGASGGYTF. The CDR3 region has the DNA TGTGCCAGCAGTTTGGGGGCCTCGGGAGGCTACACCTTC.

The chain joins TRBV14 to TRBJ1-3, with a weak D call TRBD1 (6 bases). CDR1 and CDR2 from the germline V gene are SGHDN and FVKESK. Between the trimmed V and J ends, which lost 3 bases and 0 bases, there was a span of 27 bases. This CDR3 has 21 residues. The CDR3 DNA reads TGTGCCAGCAGCCAGCACCGGGACAAGTGGACTCTCCGGGGCTCTGGAAACACCATATATTTT. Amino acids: CASSQHRDKWTLRGSGNTIYF.

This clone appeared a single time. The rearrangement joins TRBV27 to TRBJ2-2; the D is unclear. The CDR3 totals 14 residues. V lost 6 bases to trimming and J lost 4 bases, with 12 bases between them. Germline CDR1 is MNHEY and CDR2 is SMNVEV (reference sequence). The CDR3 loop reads CASRAIAPTGELFF. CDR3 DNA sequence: TGTGCCAGCAGAGCGATCGCCCCCACCGGGGAGCTGTTTTTT.

CDR3 coding DNA: TGTGCCAGCAGCCTATCCTACGAGCAGTACTTC. It codes for CASSLSYEQYF. The genes are TRBV7-2 and TRBJ2-7, with D hard to call. V shed 5 bases and J shed 1 base, with 3 bases lying between them. This CDR3 spans 11 amino acids. Germline lookup yields CDR1 SGHTA and CDR2 FQGNSA.

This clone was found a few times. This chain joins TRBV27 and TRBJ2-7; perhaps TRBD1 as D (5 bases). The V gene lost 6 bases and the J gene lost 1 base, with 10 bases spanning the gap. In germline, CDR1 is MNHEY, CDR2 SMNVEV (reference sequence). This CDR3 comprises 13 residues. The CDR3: CASSLDNSYEQYF. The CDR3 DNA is TGTGCCAGCAGCCTGGACAATTCCTACGAGCAGTACTTC.

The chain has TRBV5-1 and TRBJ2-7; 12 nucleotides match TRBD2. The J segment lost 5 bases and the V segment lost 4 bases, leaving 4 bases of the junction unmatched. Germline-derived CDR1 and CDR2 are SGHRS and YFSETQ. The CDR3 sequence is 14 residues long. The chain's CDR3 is CASSTTSGSNEQYF. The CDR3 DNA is TGCGCCAGCAGCACGACTAGCGGGAGTAACGAGCAGTACTTC.

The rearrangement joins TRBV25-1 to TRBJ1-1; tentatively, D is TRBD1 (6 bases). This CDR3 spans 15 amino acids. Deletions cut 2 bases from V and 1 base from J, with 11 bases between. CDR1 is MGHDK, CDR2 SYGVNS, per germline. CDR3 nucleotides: TGTGCCAGCAGTGAAGGTTGGGGGCGGAACACTGAAGCTTTCTTT. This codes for CASSEGWGRNTEAFF.

This chain's CDR3 is CASSPQSGGSPLHF. The CDR3 DNA is TGTGCCAGCTCACCACAGTCTGGCGGTTCACCCCTCCACTTT. This chain links TRBV18 with TRBJ1-6; D unclear. Germline V CDR1 and CDR2: KGHSH, LQKENI. V lost 1 base to trimming and J lost 9 bases, with 10 bases between them. This CDR3 spans 14 amino acids.

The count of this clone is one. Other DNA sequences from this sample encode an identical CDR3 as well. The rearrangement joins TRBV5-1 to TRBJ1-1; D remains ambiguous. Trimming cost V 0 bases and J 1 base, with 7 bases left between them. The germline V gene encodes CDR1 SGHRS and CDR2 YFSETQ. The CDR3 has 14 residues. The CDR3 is CASSLVSGNTEAFF. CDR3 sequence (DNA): TGCGCCAGCAGCTTGGTTTCAGGGAACACTGAAGCTTTCTTT.

DNA of the CDR3: TGTGCCAGTACCACCACCGGGACAAACTATGGCTACACCTTC. Translation gives CASTTTGTNYGYTF. This chain joins TRBV19 and TRBJ1-2, with D possibly TRBD1 on 6 matching bases. The CDR3 contains 14 residues. V shed 7 bases and J shed 2 bases, with 14 bases lying between them. CDR1 is LNHDA and CDR2 is SQIVND in the germline V gene (reference sequence).